Listed below are T cell receptor beta chains from one sample, sequenced in a study of cytomegalovirus exposure and HLA in healthy donors. Measured with immunoSEQ multiplex PCR; TCRdb has only the in-frame clones, and not every one. Among roughly 100,000 clones listed, around 83% were seen once. Sequenced sample: PBMCs. These receptors were obtained from a female donor in good health and CMV-seropositive. Both conserved end residues are part of each CDR3. The order of the fields is V gene, clone size, D gene, J gene, CDR3 protein, CDR3 DNA. The D gene is left open where the match is weak. The size entry is marked missing in some rows and otherwise reads once, few, many or a size class.

>TRBV4-1|few|TRBD1|TRBJ2-7
CASSRPPGTGGHEQYF
TGCGCCAGCAGCCGACCCCCCGGGACAGGGGGCCACGAGCAGTACTTC
>TRBV30|-|TRBD2|TRBJ2-7
CAWSPYLAGEMEQYF
TGTGCCTGGAGTCCCTACCTAGCGGGAGAAATGGAGCAGTACTTC
>TRBV2|-|TRBD1|TRBJ1-6
CASSKVTGQDSPLHF
TGTGCCAGCAGCAAAGTGACAGGGCAAGACTCACCCCTCCACTTT
>TRBV5-1|few|-|TRBJ2-7
CASSLASVDEQYF
TGCGCCAGCAGCTTGGCCTCGGTGGACGAGCAGTACTTC
>TRBV6-5|-|-|TRBJ2-3
CASSYLSTDTQYF
TGTGCCAGCAGTTACCTGAGCACAGATACGCAGTATTTT
>TRBV7-2|-|TRBD2|TRBJ2-1
CASSLAIAGGGASEQFF
TGTGCCAGCAGCTTAGCTATCGCGGGCGGGGGGGCGTCTGAGCAGTTCTTC
>TRBV18|-|TRBD1|TRBJ1-2
CASSHRGQGRYGYTF
TGTGCCAGCTCACATAGAGGACAGGGACGGTATGGCTACACCTTC
>TRBV5-6|-|-|TRBJ1-1
CASSYPNGNTEAFF
TGTGCCAGCAGCTATCCTAACGGTAACACTGAAGCTTTCTTT
>TRBV4-1|-|TRBD2|TRBJ2-5
CASSQDSLAGGLGETQYF
TGCGCCAGCAGCCAAGACAGCCTAGCGGGGGGGCTAGGAGAGACCCAGTACTTC
>TRBV2|-|-|TRBJ2-1
CASSVTRSNEQFF
TGTGCCAGCAGTGTTACTAGGTCCAATGAGCAGTTCTTC
>TRBV11-2|-|TRBD2|TRBJ2-2
CASSLKAGGPRYTGELFF
TGTGCCAGCAGCTTAAAAGCGGGAGGGCCGAGGTACACCGGGGAGCTGTTTTTT
>TRBV18|-|TRBD1|TRBJ1-5
CASSSLGQGSHQPQHF
TGTGCCAGCTCATCCCTCGGACAGGGTAGTCATCAGCCCCAGCATTTT
>TRBV5-6|-|TRBD1|TRBJ1-4
CASSFGTGVEKLFF
TGTGCCAGCAGCTTCGGGACAGGGGTCGAAAAACTGTTTTTT
>TRBV18|-|TRBD1|TRBJ1-5
CASSPGQGQPQHF
TGTGCCAGCTCACCGGGACAGGGTCAGCCCCAGCATTTT
>TRBV10-3|-|-|TRBJ2-2
CAISETPLGLMVTGELFF
TGTGCCATCAGTGAGACGCCCCTCGGACTAATGGTTACCGGGGAGCTGTTTTTT